The 6 T cell receptor beta chains below all came from one sample that was sequenced in a study of blood T cell repertoires in COVID-19. Only in-frame clones appear in the TCRdb table, and some are missing; sequencing was by immunoSEQ multiplex PCR. The sample comprises some 250,000 clones, over 75% of which are singletons, and roughly 2% rests with the top ten. What was sequenced was peripheral blood. Receptors were obtained from a man aged 25-45 years who had recovered from COVID-19.

This clone was picked up a small number of times. The V and J genes are TRBV24-1 and TRBJ2-3; D is uncertain. The V gene lost 3 bases and the J gene lost 1 base, with 7 bases spanning the gap. The germline CDR1 and CDR2 sequences are KGHDR and SFDVKD. This CDR3 comprises 14 residues. The CDR3 region has the DNA TGTGCCACCAGTGATCAGTACCGCACAGATACGCAGTATTTT. This gives the protein CATSDQYRTDTQYF.

CDR3 sequence reads: CATSRARLGPYNEQFF. The CDR3 nucleotides are TGTGCCACCAGCAGAGCTCGTCTGGGCCCCTACAATGAGCAGTTCTTC. The chain employs TRBV15 and TRBJ2-1; D remains ambiguous. The CDR3 contains 16 residues. Trimming removed 1 base from V and 2 bases from J, with 12 bases in between. Germline CDR1 and CDR2: LNHNV and YYDKDF (reference sequence).

The chain links TRBV6-4 to TRBJ2-2; TRBD1 aligns across 7 bases. The CDR3 is made up of 14 amino acids. The ends lost 5 bases at V and 7 bases at J; junction bases unmatched: 7. The germline V gene has CDR1 MRHNA and CDR2 SNTAGT. CDR3 sequence: CASSPQGTGGELFF. CDR3 DNA: TGTGCCAGCAGTCCACAGGGGACGGGCGGGGAGCTGTTTTTT.

The CDR3 spells CASSEARQTYQETQYF. Written as DNA, the CDR3 is TGTGCCAGCAGTGAAGCGAGACAGACCTACCAAGAGACCCAGTACTTC. The chain carries TRBV2 and TRBJ2-5; tentatively, D is TRBD1 (5 bases). Trimming removed 0 bases from V and 0 bases from J, with 11 bases in between. This CDR3 contains 16 residues. Germline V lookup: CDR1 SNHLY, CDR2 FYNNEI.

V usage is TRBV14 and J usage is TRBJ2-3, with D perhaps matching TRBD2 (6 bases). The germline gives CDR1 SGHDN, CDR2 FVKESK. V lost 2 bases, J lost 4 bases, and 13 bases lay in between. This CDR3 comprises 15 residues. In DNA form, the CDR3 reads TGTGCCAGCAGCCAAATCGGGGGTTTGGCAGATACGCAGTATTTT. It yields the protein CASSQIGGLADTQYF.

This chain joins TRBV18 and TRBJ1-4, with D perhaps matching TRBD1 (5 bases). Between the trimmed V and J ends, which lost 3 bases and 4 bases, there was a span of 9 bases. CDR3 length: 14 residues. Germline lookup yields CDR1 KGHSH and CDR2 LQKENI. CDR3 DNA: TGTGCCAGCTCACCTCAGGGACTTAATGAAAAACTGTTTTTT. It translates to CASSPQGLNEKLFF.